This TCR beta chain was retrieved from a study of molecular identifiers for immune sequencing clone quantification. The ends were cut back, 7 bases at V and 0 bases at J, with 15 bases in the middle. Germline V CDR1 and CDR2: SQVTM, ANQGSEA. The CDR3 is made up of 14 amino acids. This clonotype was recorded at least ten times. What it binds is not known. Each CDR3 protein gets one entry after TCRdb re-called the PCR reads with MiXCR. The sample lists around 320,000 distinct CDR3 sequences, about 22% occurring once. General observations from the study: For highly expanded clones, sizes could be underestimated when identical TCR molecules share a barcode.

Sequenced material: naive CD8+ T cells from blood, with Jurkat cell RNA spiked in. Subset given: FACS-sorted CD8+CD4-CCR7+CD45RA+ naive T cells. The clonotype was recovered from a human donor in good health. Some libraries in this study had Jurkat cell RNA spiked in. The chain employs TRBV29-1 and TRBJ1-1; D might be TRBD1 (5 bases). The DNA for the CDR3 is TGCAGCGCTGAGGGGATACCGGTGAACACTGAAGCTTTCTTT. Residues: CSAEGIPVNTEAFF.